The next 15 T cell receptor beta chains were all read from a single sample in a study of T cells after yellow fever vaccination. TCRdb independently ran MiXCR on the 5' RACE reads; one entry per CDR3 protein. The data hold about 310,000 distinct CDR3 sequences, with less than 4.5% observed a single time. The specimen comprised PBMCs, sampled on the day of the yellow fever booster vaccination. Source of these receptors: a man aged 18 to 29 who received the YFV17D yellow fever vaccine.

This clonotype was observed many times. The chain recombines TRBV12-5 with TRBJ2-1; D is perhaps TRBD1 or TRBD2 (6 bases each). Per the germline V gene, CDR1 is LGHNT and CDR2 is FRNRAP. V was pared by 9 bases and J by 8 bases, with 11 bases between. The CDR3 has 11 amino acids. CDR3 sequence: CASRGGDEQFF. As DNA, the CDR3 is TGTGCTAGCAGGGGAGGAGATGAGCAGTTCTTC. Using reference TRBV12-5 and TRBJ2-1 for the parts outside the CDR3, the full variable domain is DARVTQTPRHKVTEMGQEVTMRCQPILGHNTVFWYRQTMMQGLELLAYFRNRAPLDDSGMPKDRFSAEMPDATLATLKIQPSEPRDSAVYFCASRGGDEQFFGPGTRLTVL.

CDR3 amino acids: CASSSPSGTGGNSPLHF. The DNA for the CDR3 is TGCGCCAGCAGCTCCCCCTCCGGGACAGGGGGGAATTCACCCCTCCACTTT. The chain has TRBV5-1 and TRBJ1-6; 11 bases are a match to TRBD1. The CDR3 spans 17 residues. V shed 3 bases, J shed 7 bases, and the junction held 9 bases outside the gene matches. Germline V gives CDR1 SGHRS, CDR2 YFSETQ.

In this sample, this clonotype turned up many times. The chain couples TRBV4-1 to TRBJ1-1; D remains unclear. The CDR3 loop spans 14 amino acids. CDR1 MGHRA and CDR2 YSYEKL come from the germline V gene. Between the trimmed V and J ends, which lost 1 base and 0 bases, there was a span of 6 bases. Here the CDR3 DNA reads TGCGCCAGCAGCCAAGGATCCATGAACACTGAAGCTTTCTTT. Translated: CASSQGSMNTEAFF.

In its sample, this clonotype was seen many times. The genes are TRBV7-8 and TRBJ1-3; D unresolved. CDR1 is SGHVS and CDR2 is FQNEAQ in the germline V gene. V was shortened by 1 base and J by 1 base, with 11 bases between the two germline ends. This CDR3 has 16 residues. DNA for the CDR3: TGTGCCAGCAGCTTAGGTATCTCTGGGTCTGGAAACACCATATATTTT. It is translated as CASSLGISGSGNTIYF.

This chain uses TRBV4-1 with TRBJ1-4; perhaps TRBD1 as D (5 bases). Per germline, CDR1 MGHRA and CDR2 YSYEKL. This CDR3 contains 14 residues. V was cut by 4 bases and J by 6 bases, with 12 bases left in between. CDR3: CASSPGQGDEKLFF. The DNA for the CDR3 is TGCGCCAGCAGCCCCGGACAAGGGGATGAAAAACTGTTTTTT.

There are many counts of this clonotype. V gene TRBV5-1 combines with J gene TRBJ2-1; 11 nucleotides align to TRBD2. V was pared by 3 bases and J by 9 bases, with 11 bases of the junction left unmatched. Germline V gene sequence: CDR1 SGHRS, CDR2 YFSETQ. This CDR3 has 16 residues. CDR3 nucleotides: TGCGCCAGCAGCTCCATTACTAGCGGGGGAGGCGGTGAGCAGTTCTTC. Protein sequence: CASSSITSGGGGEQFF. Drawing the rest from reference TRBV5-1 and TRBJ2-1, the complete variable domain is KAGVTQTPRYLIKTRGQQVTLSCSPISGHRSVSWYQQTPGQGLQFLFEYFSETQRNKGNFPGRFSGRQFSNSRSEMNVSTLELGDSALYLCASSSITSGGGGEQFFGPGTRLTVL.

This clonotype was recorded a few times. The chain's CDR3 is CASSLTPAMADTQYF. For the CDR3, the DNA is TGTGCCAGCAGCTTAACCCCCGCGATGGCAGATACGCAGTATTTT. The chain carries TRBV7-2 and TRBJ2-3; D call uncertain. Germline assignment: CDR1 SGHTA and CDR2 FQGNSA. The CDR3 contains 15 residues. V lost 2 bases, J lost 4 bases, and 13 bases lay in between. Supplemented by reference TRBV7-2 and TRBJ2-3, the full variable domain reads GAGVSQSPSNKVTEKGKDVELRCDPISGHTALYWYRQSLGQGLEFLIYFQGNSAPDKSGLPSDRFSAERTGGSVSTLTIQRTQQEDSAVYLCASSLTPAMADTQYFGPGTRLTVL.

This clonotype showed up many times. The rearrangement links TRBV20-1 to TRBJ2-5, with 13 nucleotides matching TRBD2. Unmatched junction bases numbered 14, after V lost 1 base and J lost 0 bases. CDR3 length: 20 residues. Germline assignment: CDR1 DFQATT and CDR2 SNEGSKA (reference sequence). DNA of the CDR3: TGCAGTGCTAGAGGAGTACCGGTGACTAGCGGGGGGCGGTACCAAGAGACCCAGTACTTC. Protein product: CSARGVPVTSGGRYQETQYF.

This clonotype showed up many times. The chain couples TRBV7-9 to TRBJ1-2; TRBD1 might be the D (6 bases). With 6 bases removed from V and 8 bases from J, the gap between germline ends came to 10 bases. The CDR3 runs to 11 residues. The germline CDR1 and CDR2 sequences are SEHNR and FQNEAQ (reference sequence). In nucleotides, the CDR3 is TGTGCCAGCAGACAGGGTGAAGGCTACACCTTC. This gives the protein CASRQGEGYTF.

There are many counts of this clonotype. The gene calls are TRBV6-2 or TRBV6-3 and TRBJ2-5, with a tentative D call TRBD2 (6 bases). Per germline, CDR1 MNHEY and CDR2 SVGEGT. The CDR3 is 14 residues long. V was clipped by 6 bases and J by 4 bases, with 15 bases between them. The chain's CDR3 is CASRRGTAGETQYF. The CDR3 DNA reads TGTGCCAGCAGGCGCGGGACCGCGGGAGAGACCCAGTACTTC.

This clonotype appeared many times. V is TRBV28 and J is TRBJ1-5; 7 nucleotides match TRBD1. The germline gives CDR1 MDHEN, CDR2 SYDVKM. V shed 5 bases and J 3 bases; nucleotides not matched to a gene: 7. This CDR3 is 15 amino acids long. The CDR3 spells CASSPRGTVNQPQHF. The CDR3 DNA is TGTGCCAGCAGTCCCCGAGGGACAGTCAATCAGCCCCAGCATTTT.

In its sample, this clonotype was seen many times. The J gene is TRBJ2-1, the V gene TRBV2, with D possibly TRBD1 on 6 matching bases. Trimming removed 6 bases at V and 3 bases at J, with 12 bases between. The CDR3 loop spans 14 amino acids. Germline V gives CDR1 SNHLY, CDR2 FYNNEI. This chain's CDR3 is CASSPDSLYNEQFF. The CDR3 nucleotides read TGTGCCAGCAGCCCGGACAGCCTCTACAATGAGCAGTTCTTC. Full variable domain (outside the CDR3, taken from reference TRBV2 and TRBJ2-1): EPEVTQTPSHQVTQMGQEVILRCVPISNHLYFYWYRQILGQKVEFLVSFYNNEISEKSEIFDDQFSVERPDGSNFTLKIRSTKLEDSAMYFCASSPDSLYNEQFFGPGTRLTVL.

This clonotype was counted ten times or more. The V gene is TRBV7-2, the J gene TRBJ1-1; 9 nucleotides match TRBD1. With 5 bases clipped from V and 3 bases from J, the junction kept 7 bases outside the gene matches. Germline V gives CDR1 SGHTA, CDR2 FQGNSA. The CDR3 is 15 residues long. The CDR3 DNA sequence: TGTGCCAGCAGCAAAACCGGGACAGGGTACACTGAAGCTTTCTTT. It is translated as CASSKTGTGYTEAFF.

This clonotype occurred many times. The chain joins TRBV7-9 to TRBJ2-3; D gene ambiguous. Germline V gene sequence: CDR1 SEHNR, CDR2 FQNEAQ (reference sequence). There are 13 residues in the CDR3. The V and J ends lost 1 base and 5 bases respectively, with 7 bases between them. The CDR3 DNA follows: TGTGCCAGCAGCTTAGTTGTAGAAGATACGCAGTATTTT. Its protein is CASSLVVEDTQYF.

This clonotype has a count of ten or more. The chain recombines TRBV5-6 with TRBJ2-7, with D possibly being TRBD1 or TRBD2 (5 bases each). Trimming took off 0 bases at V and 4 bases at J, with 11 bases between the two ends. Germline CDR1 reads SGHDT; CDR2 reads YYEEEE. The CDR3 spans 14 residues. This CDR3 is CASSLGDANYEQYF. The CDR3 DNA follows: TGTGCCAGCAGCTTGGGGGACGCCAATTACGAGCAGTACTTC.